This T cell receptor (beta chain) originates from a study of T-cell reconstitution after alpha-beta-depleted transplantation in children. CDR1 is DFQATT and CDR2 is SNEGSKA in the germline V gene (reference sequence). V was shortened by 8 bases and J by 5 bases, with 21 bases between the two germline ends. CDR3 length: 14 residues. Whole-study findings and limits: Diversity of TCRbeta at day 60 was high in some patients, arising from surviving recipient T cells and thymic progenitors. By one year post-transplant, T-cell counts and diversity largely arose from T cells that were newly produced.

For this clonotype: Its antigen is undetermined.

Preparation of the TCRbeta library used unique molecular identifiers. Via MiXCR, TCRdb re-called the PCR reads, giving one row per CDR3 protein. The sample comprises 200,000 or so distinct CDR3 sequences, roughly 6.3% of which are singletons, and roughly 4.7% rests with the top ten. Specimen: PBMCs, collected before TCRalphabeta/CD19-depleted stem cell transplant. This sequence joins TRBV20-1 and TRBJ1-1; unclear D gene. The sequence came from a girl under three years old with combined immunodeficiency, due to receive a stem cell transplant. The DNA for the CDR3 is TGCAGTTCCAACCAGGCAGGTCGAACTACTGAAGCTTTCTTT. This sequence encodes CSSNQAGRTTEAFF.